This record concerns one TCR beta chain sequence. The PCR was carried out with 60 Vbeta primers and 13 Jbeta primers. Assay used: immunoSEQ multiplex PCR; TCRdb lists only in-frame clones, some missing. The sample carries around 37,000 clones, roughly 80% recorded once. This record belongs to a study of cytomegalovirus exposure and HLA in healthy donors. The CDR3 is made up of 15 amino acids. V lost 1 base to trimming and J lost 5 bases; unmatched junction nucleotides: 4. CDR1 and CDR2 (germline): MNHEY, SVGAGI. Sequencing used PBMCs. The TCR originated in a man aged 45 to 65 in good health and CMV-seronegative. This chain joins TRBV6-5 and TRBJ2-7; 11 nucleotides align to TRBD1. CDR3 sequence reads: CASSYWTGGNHEQYF. The CDR3, as DNA: TGTGCCAGCAGTTACTGGACAGGGGGCAATCACGAGCAGTACTTC.